Below, 23 T cell receptor beta chains from the same sample are listed, as sequenced in a study of blood T cell repertoires in COVID-19. Assay: immunoSEQ multiplex PCR; the TCRdb copy retains only in-frame clones and omits some. The sample includes 200,000 to 250,000 clones, roughly 85% of them seen just once. The sequencing sample was made of peripheral blood. These TCRs come from a woman at least 80 years old with acute or convalescent COVID-19.

For the CDR3, the DNA is TGTGCCTGGAGGGGGCGGAGCACAGATACGCAGTATTTT. Encoded protein: CAWRGRSTDTQYF. This rearrangement joins TRBV30 to TRBJ2-3, with a weak D call TRBD1 (5 bases). In germline, CDR1 is GTSNPN, CDR2 SVGIG (reference sequence). The ends were cut back, 3 bases at V and 0 bases at J, with 7 bases in the middle. This CDR3 has 13 amino acids.

V is TRBV19 and J is TRBJ2-3, with unresolved D. Germline V gene sequence: CDR1 LNHDA, CDR2 SQIVND (reference sequence). V was cut by 3 bases and J by 0 bases, with 10 bases left in between. CDR3 size: 15 residues. CDR3 sequence reads: CASSIEQSSTDTQYF. The CDR3 bases are TGTGCCAGTAGTATTGAACAGTCTAGCACAGATACGCAGTATTTT.

The V gene is TRBV18, the J gene TRBJ2-3; TRBD2 matches 15 bases. CDR3 length: 18 residues. Germline V gene data show CDR1 as KGHSH and CDR2 as LQKENI. Unmatched junction bases numbered 1, after V lost 0 bases and J lost 0 bases. The CDR3 DNA follows: TGTGCCAGCTCACCACCGGGACTAGCGGGGGGTAGCACAGATACGCAGTATTTT. Amino acids: CASSPPGLAGGSTDTQYF.

This chain uses TRBV6-5 with TRBJ1-1; the D gene is possibly TRBD1 (5 bases). Germline assignment: CDR1 MNHEY and CDR2 SVGAGI. Deletions cut 7 bases from V and 7 bases from J, with 13 bases between. This CDR3 contains 12 residues. CDR3 in amino acids: CASTDQGNEAFF. CDR3 coding DNA: TGTGCCAGCACCGACCAGGGTAATGAAGCTTTCTTT.

The rearrangement joins TRBV11-2 to TRBJ1-6, with unresolved D. Germline CDR1 and CDR2: SGHAT and FQNNGV. V was shortened by 4 bases and J by 3 bases, with 10 bases between the two germline ends. CDR3 length: 15 residues. The CDR3 DNA reads TGTGCCAGCAGCTCCTACTCCGGCTATAATTCACCCCTCCACTTT. Protein product: CASSSYSGYNSPLHF. The entire variable domain, with the rest obtained from reference TRBV11-2 and TRBJ1-6, is as follows: EAGVAQSPRYKIIEKRQSVAFWCNPISGHATLYWYQQILGQGPKLLIQFQNNGVVDDSQLPKDRFSAERLKGVDSTLKIQPAKLEDSAVYLCASSSYSGYNSPLHFGNGTRLTVT.

This clone was found once. The chain joins TRBV5-1 to TRBJ2-3; 12 bases agree with TRBD1. Germline V gene lookup returns CDR1 SGHRS and CDR2 YFSETQ. The length of the CDR3 is 15 residues. After removal of 4 bases from V and 5 bases from J, the junction contained 5 bases not matched to a gene. CDR3 bases: TGCGCCAGCAGCCCGGGACAGGGGGCGGGAGATACGCAGTATTTT. It codes for CASSPGQGAGDTQYF.

J is TRBJ2-1 and V is TRBV3-1 (or the pseudogene TRBV3-2), with D possibly TRBD2 on 5 matching bases. The CDR3 contains 15 residues. Germline V gene sequence: CDR1 LGHDT, CDR2 YNNKEL (reference sequence). V lost 0 bases and J 4 bases, leaving 10 bases between the germline ends. The CDR3 DNA reads TGTGCCAGCAGCCAAGATCGGGGAGTTTACAATGAGCAGTTCTTC. As protein: CASSQDRGVYNEQFF.

This clone was seen only once. The chain is built from TRBV4-3 and TRBJ2-1; a possible D gene is TRBD2 (5 bases). Germline V CDR1 and CDR2: LGHNA, YSLEER. Trimming cost V 1 base and J 4 bases, with 20 bases left between them. This CDR3 contains 18 residues. In DNA, the CDR3 is TGCGCCAGCAGCCAAGCCTCTGGCGAAGGAGGAGGATACAATGAGCAGTTCTTC. It encodes CASSQASGEGGGYNEQFF.

In DNA, the CDR3 is TGCGCCAGCAGCTTGGGGGACAGTGGCTATGGCTACACCTTC. Its protein product is CASSLGDSGYGYTF. This rearrangement joins TRBV5-1 to TRBJ1-2, with 7 bases that match TRBD1. This CDR3 region has 14 residues. V was clipped by 0 bases and J by 4 bases; unmatched bases: 3. Per the germline V gene, CDR1 is SGHRS and CDR2 is YFSETQ. The full variable domain, with the rest looked up from reference TRBV5-1 and TRBJ1-2, is KAGVTQTPRYLIKTRGQQVTLSCSPISGHRSVSWYQQTPGQGLQFLFEYFSETQRNKGNFPGRFSGRQFSNSRSEMNVSTLELGDSALYLCASSLGDSGYGYTFGSGTRLTVV.

This clone was observed a single time. The chain combines TRBV29-1 with TRBJ1-5; tentative D call: TRBD1 (6 bases). V was shortened by 4 bases and J by 4 bases, with 8 bases between the two germline ends. Germline CDR1 is SQVTM and CDR2 is ANQGSEA. The CDR3 runs 12 residues. CDR3 sequence reads: CSVAQGNQPQHF. DNA for the CDR3: TGCAGCGTTGCACAGGGTAATCAGCCCCAGCATTTT.

This chain connects TRBV21-1 to TRBJ1-1; the table's D call of TRBD1 was not tested on the DNA. TRBV21-1 is listed as a pseudogene. The CDR3 loop spans 22 amino acids. CDR3 loop: CASSKAGPGREGPVVGNTEAFF. CDR3 DNA: TGTGCCAGCAGCAAAGCGGGGCCGGGCAGGGAAGGGCCAGTGGTCGGGAACACTGAAGCTTTCTTT.

This clone was observed a single time. The gene calls are TRBV9 and TRBJ2-7; 14 bases map to TRBD2. This CDR3 is 15 amino acids long. The V and J ends lost 3 bases and 5 bases, in that order; junction bases with no gene match: 4. Germline V gives CDR1 SGDLS, CDR2 YYNGEE. CDR3 loop: CASSEGLAGDHEQYF. The DNA for the CDR3 is TGTGCCAGCAGCGAGGGACTAGCGGGGGACCACGAGCAGTACTTC.

The CDR3, as DNA: TGTGCCAGCATCTCGGGGGGCGTTAATGAAAAACTGTTTTTT. Translated, it gives CASISGGVNEKLFF. The V gene is TRBV28, the J gene TRBJ1-4, with a weak D call TRBD1 (6 bases). The CDR3 extends over 14 amino acids. Germline CDR1 and CDR2: MDHEN and SYDVKM. V was trimmed by 7 bases and J by 4 bases, leaving 13 bases between them.

This clone was counted only a few times. The V and J genes are TRBV19 and TRBJ1-6; D is possibly TRBD1 (5 bases). The germline V gene encodes CDR1 LNHDA and CDR2 SQIVND (reference sequence). V was cut by 7 bases and J by 5 bases, with 18 bases left in between. The CDR3 loop spans 16 amino acids. For the CDR3, the DNA is TGTGCCAGTACGCGCTCCGCCCAGGGAAATAATTCACCCCTCCACTTT. It translates to CASTRSAQGNNSPLHF. Full variable domain (outside the CDR3, taken from reference TRBV19 and TRBJ1-6): DGGITQSPKYLFRKEGQNVTLSCEQNLNHDAMYWYRQDPGQGLRLIYYSQIVNDFQKGDIAEGYSVSREKKESFPLTVTSAQKNPTAFYLCASTRSAQGNNSPLHFGNGTRLTVT.

This rearrangement joins TRBV9 to TRBJ2-5; 10 bases align to TRBD2. Germline V gene data show CDR1 as SGDLS and CDR2 as YYNGEE. The CDR3 is made up of 15 amino acids. J was trimmed by 6 bases and V by 0 bases; bases with no gene match: 5. The CDR3, as DNA: TGTGCCAGCAGCGTAGCGGGGACTAGCGAACAGACCCAGTACTTC. Translated: CASSVAGTSEQTQYF.

The rearrangement joins TRBV29-1 to TRBJ2-5, with TRBD2 matching over 12 bases. V lost 4 bases to trimming and J lost 3 bases; unmatched junction nucleotides: 12. Germline V gene sequence: CDR1 SQVTM, CDR2 ANQGSEA. The CDR3 spans 17 residues. The CDR3 spells CSVGRQLAGGGKETQYF. The CDR3 coding sequence is TGCAGCGTTGGGCGTCAACTAGCGGGGGGAGGAAAAGAGACCCAGTACTTC.

V gene TRBV7-9 combines with J gene TRBJ1-2; D is uncertain. Deletions cut 1 base from V and 0 bases from J, with 15 bases between. CDR1 is SEHNR, CDR2 FQNEAQ, per germline (reference sequence). The CDR3 consists of 17 residues. This CDR3 reads CASSLDQVAQTNYGYTF. The CDR3 DNA follows: TGTGCCAGCAGCTTAGATCAGGTGGCGCAGACTAACTATGGCTACACCTTC.

V gene TRBV5-1 combines with J gene TRBJ2-1; 15 bases are shared with TRBD2. Germline assignment: CDR1 SGHRS and CDR2 YFSETQ. This CDR3 spans 19 amino acids. Trimming took 2 bases from V and 0 from J; bases not matched to a gene: 6. CDR3 region: CASSFLGLAGGSSYNEQFF. CDR3 coding DNA: TGCGCCAGCAGCTTCCTGGGACTAGCGGGGGGTAGCTCCTACAATGAGCAGTTCTTC.

V gene TRBV29-1 combines with J gene TRBJ1-2; 7 bases match TRBD1. The length of the CDR3 is 16 residues. Germline V CDR1 and CDR2: SQVTM, ANQGSEA. Unmatched junction bases numbered 14, after V lost 7 bases and J lost 0 bases. The CDR3 sequence is CSGTDRDGGANYGYTF. The CDR3 DNA follows: TGCAGCGGGACCGACAGGGACGGGGGAGCTAACTATGGCTACACCTTC.

The V gene is TRBV6-4, the J gene TRBJ2-1; TRBD2 aligns across 9 bases. The germline CDR1 and CDR2 sequences are MRHNA and SNTAGT. This CDR3 has 16 amino acids. V dropped 7 bases and J dropped 5; count of bases not matched to a gene: 12. The CDR3 here is CASTPTSGGGDNEQFF. DNA of the CDR3: TGTGCCAGCACCCCCACCTCCGGCGGGGGGGACAATGAGCAGTTCTTC.

The chain is built from TRBV7-4 and TRBJ1-5; D is unresolved. The CDR3 contains 16 residues. CDR1 and CDR2 from the germline V gene are SGHVT and SQSDAQ. V was clipped by 0 bases and J by 0 bases, with 9 bases between them. The CDR3 protein is CASSLALRGSNQPQHF. The CDR3 nucleotides are TGTGCCAGCAGCTTAGCTCTGCGGGGTAGCAATCAGCCCCAGCATTTT.

The chain links TRBV7-2 to TRBJ1-2; D uncertain. Trimming stripped 5 bases from V and 13 bases from J, with 26 bases between. The CDR3 totals 15 residues. Germline CDR1 is SGHTA and CDR2 is FQGNSA. The CDR3 sequence is CASSRLGLEVWVTTF. The CDR3 nucleotides read TGTGCCAGCAGCCGCCTCGGACTCGAGGTCTGGGTTACCACCTTC.

J is TRBJ1-6 and V is TRBV29-1; 7 bases agree with TRBD1. This CDR3 region has 13 residues. The junction had 2 bases not matched to a gene; V was cut back by 3 bases and J by 6 bases. The V gene's germline CDR1 is SQVTM and CDR2 ANQGSEA. The CDR3 reads CSVEGQFNSPLHF. The CDR3 region has the DNA TGCAGCGTTGAGGGACAGTTTAATTCACCCCTCCACTTT.